This T cell receptor beta chain was captured by sequencing in a study of shared clonotypes between healthy human individuals. The CDR3 is 16 residues long. Germline V gives CDR1 MGHRA, CDR2 YSYEKL. V was cut by 2 bases and J by 0 bases, with 11 bases left in between. In this sample, this clone turned up a few times. This was a deep-level run. The protocol was immunoSEQ multiplex PCR, while the TCRdb copy is restricted to in-frame clones and leaves out a portion. This sample has 500,000 to 550,000 clones, with about 96% found just once. The rearrangement uses TRBV4-1 and TRBJ1-5; no clear D. This TCR derives from a woman aged 25 to 39 in good health. Sequencing was carried out using naive CD4+ T cells sorted from blood. Subset: CD45RA+ positively selected. The DNA of the CDR3 is TGCGCCAGCAGCCAAAGAGCCGGCTTTAGCAATCAGCCCCAGCATTTT. Translating gives CASSQRAGFSNQPQHF.